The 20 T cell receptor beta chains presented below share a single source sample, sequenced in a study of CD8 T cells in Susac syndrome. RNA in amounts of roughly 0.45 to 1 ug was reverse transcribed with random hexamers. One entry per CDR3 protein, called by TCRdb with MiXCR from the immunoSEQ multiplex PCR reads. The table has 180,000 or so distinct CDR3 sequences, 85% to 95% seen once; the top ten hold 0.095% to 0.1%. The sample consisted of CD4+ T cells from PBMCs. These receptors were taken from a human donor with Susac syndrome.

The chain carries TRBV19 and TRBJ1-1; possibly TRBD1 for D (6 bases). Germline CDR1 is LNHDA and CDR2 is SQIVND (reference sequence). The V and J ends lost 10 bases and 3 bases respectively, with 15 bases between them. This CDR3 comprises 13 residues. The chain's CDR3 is CATIGQRYTEAFF. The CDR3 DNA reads TGTGCCACCATAGGACAGCGGTACACTGAAGCTTTCTTT.

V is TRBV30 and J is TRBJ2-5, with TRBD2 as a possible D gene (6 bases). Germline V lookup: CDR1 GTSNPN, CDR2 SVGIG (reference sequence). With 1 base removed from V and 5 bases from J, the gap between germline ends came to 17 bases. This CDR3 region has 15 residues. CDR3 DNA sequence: TGTGCCTGGAGTGACTACCTCTCGGCGGGGGAGACCCAGTACTTC. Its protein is CAWSDYLSAGETQYF.

CDR3 sequence (DNA): TGTGCCAGCAGCTACGGACTAGCGGGAGGGGATGAGCAGTTCTTC. Protein product: CASSYGLAGGDEQFF. The chain has TRBV6-5 and TRBJ2-1, with TRBD2 identical over 15 bases. The junction had 5 bases not matched to a gene; V was cut back by 6 bases and J by 8 bases. This CDR3 contains 15 residues. The germline V gene has CDR1 MNHEY and CDR2 SVGAGI.

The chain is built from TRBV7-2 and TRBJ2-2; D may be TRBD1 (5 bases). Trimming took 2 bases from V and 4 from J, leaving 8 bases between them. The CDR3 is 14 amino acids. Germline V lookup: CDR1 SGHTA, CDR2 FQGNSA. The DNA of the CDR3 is TGTGCCAGCAGCTTAACAGGCGTCACCGGGGAGCTGTTTTTT. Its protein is CASSLTGVTGELFF.

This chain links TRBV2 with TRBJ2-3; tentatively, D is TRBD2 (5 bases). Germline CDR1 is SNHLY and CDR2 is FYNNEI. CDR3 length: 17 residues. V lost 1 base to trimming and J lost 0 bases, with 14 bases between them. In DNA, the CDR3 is TGTGCCAGCAGTGAAGTAGTTGGAGGCCTAAGCACAGATACGCAGTATTTT. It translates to CASSEVVGGLSTDTQYF.

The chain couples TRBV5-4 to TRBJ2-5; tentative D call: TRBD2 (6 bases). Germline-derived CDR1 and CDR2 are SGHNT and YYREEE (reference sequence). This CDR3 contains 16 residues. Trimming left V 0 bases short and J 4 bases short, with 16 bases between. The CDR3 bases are TGTGCCAGCAGCTTGGGACGGACTAACGTAGGAGAGACCCAGTACTTC. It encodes CASSLGRTNVGETQYF.

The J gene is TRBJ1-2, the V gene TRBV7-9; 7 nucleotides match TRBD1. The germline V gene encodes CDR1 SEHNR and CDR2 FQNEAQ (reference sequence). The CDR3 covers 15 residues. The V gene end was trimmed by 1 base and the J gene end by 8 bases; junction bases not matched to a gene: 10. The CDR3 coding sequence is TGTGCCAGCAGCTTAGTATCCGCCAGGGGGGAAGGCTACACCTTC. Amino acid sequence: CASSLVSARGEGYTF.

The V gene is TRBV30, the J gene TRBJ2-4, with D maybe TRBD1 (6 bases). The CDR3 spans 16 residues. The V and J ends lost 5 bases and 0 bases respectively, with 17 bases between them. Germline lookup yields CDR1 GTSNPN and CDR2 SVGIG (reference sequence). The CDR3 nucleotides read TGTGCCTGGGACCAAGGAGGACAGCTAGCCAAAAACATTCAGTACTTC. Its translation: CAWDQGGQLAKNIQYF.

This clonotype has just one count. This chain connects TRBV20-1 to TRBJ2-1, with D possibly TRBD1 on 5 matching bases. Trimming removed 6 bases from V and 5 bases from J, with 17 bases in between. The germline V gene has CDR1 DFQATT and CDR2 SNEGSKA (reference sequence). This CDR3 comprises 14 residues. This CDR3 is CSAIRGGVDNEQFF. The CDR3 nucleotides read TGCAGTGCCATTAGGGGTGGGGTAGACAATGAGCAGTTCTTC.

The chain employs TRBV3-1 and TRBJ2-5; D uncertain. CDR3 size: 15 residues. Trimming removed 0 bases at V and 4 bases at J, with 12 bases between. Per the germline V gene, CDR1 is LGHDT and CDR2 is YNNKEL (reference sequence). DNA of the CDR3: TGTGCCAGCAGCCAAGATTGGCGAAGAGGAGAGACCCAGTACTTC. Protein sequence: CASSQDWRRGETQYF.

The CDR3 DNA reads TGTGCCAGCAGTATCAGAGCGGGGGGGCGGAAGACCCAGTACTTC. It codes for CASSIRAGGRKTQYF. The V call is TRBV2, the J call TRBJ2-5; 10 bases match TRBD2. The CDR3 is 15 amino acids. The V gene end was trimmed by 5 bases and the J gene end by 6 bases; junction bases not matched to a gene: 9. Germline V gives CDR1 SNHLY, CDR2 FYNNEI.

The chain's CDR3 is CASSLKGRLADTQYF. CDR3 DNA sequence: TGTGCCAGCAGCCTGAAGGGCCGCCTCGCGGATACGCAGTATTTT. V and J are TRBV6-5 and TRBJ2-3; D not certain. The germline V and J ends were trimmed by 6 bases and 6 bases, with 19 bases remaining between them. The CDR3 extends over 15 amino acids. The germline V gene encodes CDR1 MNHEY and CDR2 SVGAGI.

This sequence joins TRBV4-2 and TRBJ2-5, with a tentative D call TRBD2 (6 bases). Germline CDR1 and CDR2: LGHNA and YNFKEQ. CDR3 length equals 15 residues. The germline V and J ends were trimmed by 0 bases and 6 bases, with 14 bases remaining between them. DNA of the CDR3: TGTGCCAGCAGCCAAGAGGAGGGGCAGGGAAAGACCCAGTACTTC. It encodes CASSQEEGQGKTQYF.

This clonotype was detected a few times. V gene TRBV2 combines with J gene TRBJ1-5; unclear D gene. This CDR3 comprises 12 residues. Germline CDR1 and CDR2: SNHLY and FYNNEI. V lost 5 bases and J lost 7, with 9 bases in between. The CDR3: CASSFRGQPQHF. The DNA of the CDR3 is TGTGCCAGCAGTTTTCGAGGACAGCCCCAGCATTTT.

CDR3 coding DNA: TGTGCCAGCCGGACAGGGCCGCACACCGGGGAGCTGTTTTTT. This gives the protein CASRTGPHTGELFF. This rearrangement joins TRBV19 to TRBJ2-2, with 8 bases that match TRBD1. The V and J ends lost 9 bases and 3 bases, in that order; junction bases with no gene match: 6. CDR3 length: 14 amino acids. CDR1 is LNHDA and CDR2 is SQIVND in the germline V gene (reference sequence).

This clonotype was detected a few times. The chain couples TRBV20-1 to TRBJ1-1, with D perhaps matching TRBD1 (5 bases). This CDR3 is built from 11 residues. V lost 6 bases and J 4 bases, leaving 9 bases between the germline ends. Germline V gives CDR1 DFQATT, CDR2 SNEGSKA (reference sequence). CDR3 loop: CSAWGGTEAFF. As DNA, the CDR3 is TGCAGTGCATGGGGGGGCACTGAAGCTTTCTTT.

CDR3 DNA sequence: TGTGCCAGCAGCCATCTTGTCATCCCCGGGGCCTACGAGCAGTACTTC. Amino acids: CASSHLVIPGAYEQYF. The V call is TRBV3-1, the J call TRBJ2-7; possible D gene TRBD2, 5 bases. CDR3 length equals 16 residues. V shed 3 bases and J shed 2 bases, with 17 bases lying between them. Looked up from germline, CDR1 is LGHDT and CDR2 is YNNKEL (reference sequence).

Here the CDR3 DNA reads TGTGCCAGCAGTTTGGTTAGGGCTTTGAACACTGAAGCTTTCTTT. Translating gives CASSLVRALNTEAFF. The rearrangement uses TRBV12-3 or TRBV12-4 and TRBJ1-1, with no clear D. The V gene lost 3 bases and the J gene lost 0 bases, with 11 bases spanning the gap. CDR3 length equals 15 residues.

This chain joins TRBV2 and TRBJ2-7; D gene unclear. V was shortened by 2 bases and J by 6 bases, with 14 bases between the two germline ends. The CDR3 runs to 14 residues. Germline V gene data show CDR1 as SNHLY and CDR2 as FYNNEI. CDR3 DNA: TGTGCCAGCAGTGAACCGGCGCCCGGCGCCGAGCAGTACTTC. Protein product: CASSEPAPGAEQYF.

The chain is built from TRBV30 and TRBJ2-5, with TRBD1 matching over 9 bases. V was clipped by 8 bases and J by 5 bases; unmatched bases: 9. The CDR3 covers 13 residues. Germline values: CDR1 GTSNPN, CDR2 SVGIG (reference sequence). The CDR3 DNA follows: TGTGCCGCCCGGGACAGGGTGTGGGAGACCCAGTACTTC. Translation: CAARDRVWETQYF.